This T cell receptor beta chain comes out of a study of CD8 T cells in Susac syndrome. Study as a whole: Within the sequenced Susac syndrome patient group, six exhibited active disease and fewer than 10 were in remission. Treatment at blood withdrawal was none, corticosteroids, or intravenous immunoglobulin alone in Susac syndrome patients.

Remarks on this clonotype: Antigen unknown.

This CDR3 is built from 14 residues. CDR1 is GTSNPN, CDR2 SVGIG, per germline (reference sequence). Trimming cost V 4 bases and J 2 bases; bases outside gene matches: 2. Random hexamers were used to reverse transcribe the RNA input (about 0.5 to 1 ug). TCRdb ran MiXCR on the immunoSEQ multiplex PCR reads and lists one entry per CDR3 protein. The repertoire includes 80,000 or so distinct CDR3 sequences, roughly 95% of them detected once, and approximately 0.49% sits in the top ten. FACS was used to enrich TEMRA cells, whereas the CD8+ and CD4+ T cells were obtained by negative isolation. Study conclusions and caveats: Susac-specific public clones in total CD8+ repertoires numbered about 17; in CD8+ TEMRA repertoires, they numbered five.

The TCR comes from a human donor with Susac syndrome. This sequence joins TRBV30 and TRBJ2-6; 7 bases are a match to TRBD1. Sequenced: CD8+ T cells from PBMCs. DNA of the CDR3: TGTGCCTGGACAACAGGGGCTGGGGCCAACGTCCTGACTTTC. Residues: CAWTTGAGANVLTF. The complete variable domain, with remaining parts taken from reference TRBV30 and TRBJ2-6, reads SQTIHQWPATLVQPVGSPLSLECTVEGTSNPNLYWYRQAAGRGLQLLFYSVGIGQISSEVPQNLSASRPQDRQFILSSKKLLLSDSGFYLCAWTTGAGANVLTFGAGSRLTVL.